Following are 2 T cell receptor beta chains from one sample sequenced in a study of shared clonotypes between healthy human individuals. The naive CD8 subset, CD45RO-negative cells positively selected for CCR7, excluded terminally differentiated effector memory CD45RA+ cells. Method: immunoSEQ multiplex PCR; TCRdb's copy keeps in-frame clones and lacks some. Found here are roughly 850,000 clones, around 96% of them singletons; the top ten hold roughly 0.23%. Sequenced: naive CD8+ T cells sorted from blood. The receptors originated from a young man in good health.

This clone was counted a single time. The J gene is TRBJ2-7, the V gene TRBV6-6; D remains ambiguous. V was pared by 0 bases and J by 0 bases, with 12 bases between. CDR1 is MNHNY and CDR2 is SVGAGI in the germline V gene (reference sequence). The CDR3 has 16 amino acids. CDR3 sequence reads: CASSYSRQASSYEQYF. CDR3 coding DNA: TGTGCCAGCAGTTACTCGAGGCAGGCAAGCTCCTACGAGCAGTACTTC.

The J gene is TRBJ1-1, the V gene TRBV5-1; TRBD1 agrees at 7 bases. This CDR3 is 15 amino acids long. V lost 4 bases, J lost 4 bases, and 10 bases stayed unmatched. CDR1 is SGHRS, CDR2 YFSETQ, per germline. The CDR3 is CASSARQGAGTEAFF. The CDR3 nucleotides read TGCGCCAGCAGCGCCCGACAGGGAGCCGGCACTGAAGCTTTCTTT.